This TCR beta chain was found in a study of PD-1 blockade in classical Hodgkin lymphoma. Study results and limitations: Complete responders matched newly diagnosed patients in baseline diversity. Those patients who began receiving nivolumab less than 1 year after ASCT had lower diversity, and they were excluded.

As for this clone: Its antigen is unidentified.

The CDR3 extends over 12 amino acids. Germline assignment: CDR1 SEHNR and CDR2 FQNEAQ (reference sequence). Deletions cut 5 bases from V and 5 bases from J, with 9 bases between. All patients relapsed after autologous stem cell transplantation, and brentuximab vedotin exposure varied. Some clones are missing from TCRdb's copy, which holds only in-frame ones; the method was immunoSEQ multiplex PCR. Altogether roughly 70,000 clones are present, 60% to 80% being singletons, with the ten largest covering over 7.5%. The genes are TRBV7-9 and TRBJ1-1; no firm D call. Sequenced material: peripheral blood mononuclear cells (PBMCs), taken before the second cycle of nivolumab. This sequence originates from a human donor with classical Hodgkin lymphoma. The CDR3 spells CASSETGTEAFF. CDR3 sequence (DNA): TGTGCCAGCAGCGAGACGGGGACTGAAGCTTTCTTT.